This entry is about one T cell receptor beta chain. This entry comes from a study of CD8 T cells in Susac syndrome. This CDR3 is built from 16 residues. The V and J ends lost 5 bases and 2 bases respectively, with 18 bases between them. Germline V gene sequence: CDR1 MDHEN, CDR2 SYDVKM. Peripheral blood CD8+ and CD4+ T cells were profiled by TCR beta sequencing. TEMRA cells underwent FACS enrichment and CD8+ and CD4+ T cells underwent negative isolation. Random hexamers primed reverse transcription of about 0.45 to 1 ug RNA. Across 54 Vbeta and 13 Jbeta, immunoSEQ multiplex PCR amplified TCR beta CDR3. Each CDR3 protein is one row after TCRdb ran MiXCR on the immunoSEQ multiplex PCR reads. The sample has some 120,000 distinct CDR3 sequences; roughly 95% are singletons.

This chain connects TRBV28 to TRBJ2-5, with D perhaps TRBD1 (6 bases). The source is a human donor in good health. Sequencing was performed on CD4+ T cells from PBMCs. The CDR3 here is CASSPTGTNPQETQYF. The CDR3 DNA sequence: TGTGCCAGCAGTCCCACCGGGACAAACCCTCAAGAGACCCAGTACTTC. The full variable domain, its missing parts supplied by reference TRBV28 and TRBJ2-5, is DVKVTQSSRYLVKRTGEKVFLECVQDMDHENMFWYRQDPGLGLRLIYFSYDVKMKEKGDIPEGYSVSREKKERFSLILESASTNQTSMYLCASSPTGTNPQETQYFGPGTRLLVL.